One and the same sample provided the 17 T cell receptor beta chains below, sequenced in a study of T cell repertoires in cytomegalovirus infection (dated by TCRdb to about 2019). These reads were obtained on an Illumina HiSeq 1500. TCRdb passed the public sequencing reads through fastp at Q25 and MiXCR, retaining productive beta sequences. For every CDR3 protein sequence, its rows merge into one entry that carries the most common genes and DNA. This sample has more than 250,000 distinct CDR3 sequences in its table, and roughly an eighth of those were observed once. The ten top clones hold 7% to 9.5% of the sample. Input material: PBMCs. These receptors all stem from a human donor in good health (CMV status not recorded). Some clones in this sample may be carry-over from other donors' samples.

This clonotype came up a few times. The rearrangement uses TRBV18 and TRBJ1-5; D gene unclear. The CDR3 covers 17 residues. In germline, CDR1 is KGHSH, CDR2 LQKENI. Between the trimmed V and J ends, which lost 2 bases and 2 bases, there was a span of 16 bases. The CDR3: CASSPSDPFSGNQPQHF. The CDR3 coding sequence is TGTGCCAGCTCACCATCGGATCCCTTTTCTGGCAATCAGCCCCAGCATTTT. The full variable domain, in which reference TRBV18 and TRBJ1-5 provide the parts outside the CDR3, is NAGVMQNPRHLVRRRGQEARLRCSPMKGHSHVYWYRQLPEEGLKFMVYLQKENIIDESGMPKERFSAEFPKEGPSILRIQQVVRGDSAAYFCASSPSDPFSGNQPQHFGDGTRLSIL.

This clonotype has a count of ten or more. The J gene is TRBJ2-3, the V gene TRBV7-2; 8 bases fit TRBD2. The CDR3 has 15 amino acids. V shed 5 bases and J 4 bases; nucleotides not matched to a gene: 8. Germline V CDR1 and CDR2: SGHTA, FQGNSA. CDR3 in amino acids: CASSPGAGVSDTQYF. In DNA, the CDR3 is TGTGCCAGCAGCCCGGGAGCGGGAGTCTCAGATACGCAGTATTTT.

This clonotype was observed many times. This chain connects TRBV7-9 to TRBJ2-7, with 8 bases lining up with TRBD1. Germline assignment: CDR1 SEHNR and CDR2 FQNEAQ (reference sequence). The V and J ends lost 5 bases and 6 bases, in that order; junction bases with no gene match: 9. The CDR3 is 14 residues long. The CDR3 reads CASSPGTGSSEQYF. CDR3 DNA: TGTGCCAGCAGCCCTGGGACAGGTTCATCCGAGCAGTACTTC.

The table lists this clonotype with many counts. V gene TRBV7-2 combines with J gene TRBJ2-5; 8 nucleotides align to TRBD1. This CDR3 contains 15 residues. J gave up 5 bases and V 1 base, and 6 bases lay outside the gene matches. In germline, CDR1 is SGHTA, CDR2 FQGNSA. The CDR3 DNA reads as TGTGCCAGCAGCTTAGTGCAGGGGGCCTCGGAGACCCAGTACTTC. Translated: CASSLVQGASETQYF.

The chain's CDR3 is CSARGGITWGREQYF. CDR3 nucleotides: TGCAGTGCTAGGGGGGGCATCACCTGGGGGAGGGAGCAGTACTTC. This chain uses TRBV20-1 with TRBJ2-7; D may match TRBD1 or TRBD2 (6 bases each). V lost 3 bases and J lost 7, with 22 bases in between. The CDR3 consists of 15 residues. Germline assignment: CDR1 DFQATT and CDR2 SNEGSKA (reference sequence).

This clonotype was seen many times. The J gene is TRBJ1-5, the V gene TRBV7-2, with D possibly being TRBD1 (5 bases). Germline values: CDR1 SGHTA, CDR2 FQGNSA. The CDR3 has 15 residues. The V end was cut by 1 base, the J end by 5 bases, with 12 bases between. CDR3 in DNA: TGTGCCAGCAGCTTAGGGGGGACGGTAGATCAGCCCCAGCATTTT. Encoded protein: CASSLGGTVDQPQHF.

This clonotype has just a few counts. V usage is TRBV14 and J usage is TRBJ1-1; 7 positions agree with TRBD1. This CDR3 has 16 residues. J was trimmed by 2 bases and V by 4 bases; bases with no gene match: 10. CDR1 SGHDN and CDR2 FVKESK come from the germline V gene. The CDR3 DNA follows: TGTGCCAGCAGCCTTCGGACAGGCGGTGATAACACTGAAGCTTTCTTT. Its translation is CASSLRTGGDNTEAFF. The entire variable domain, with the rest obtained from reference TRBV14 and TRBJ1-1, is as follows: EAGVTQFPSHSVIEKGQTVTLRCDPISGHDNLYWYRRVMGKEIKFLLHFVKESKQDESGMPNNRFLAERTGGTYSTLKVQPAELEDSGVYFCASSLRTGGDNTEAFFGQGTRLTVV.

This clonotype was seen only a few times. The chain is built from TRBV6-5 and TRBJ1-2, with D possibly matching TRBD1 (5 bases). The CDR3 has 11 amino acids. From germline, CDR1 is MNHEY and CDR2 SVGAGI. The V gene lost 9 bases and the J gene lost 7 bases, with 12 bases spanning the gap. CDR3 sequence reads: CASSGGSGYTF. CDR3 nucleotide sequence: TGTGCCAGTTCGGGGGGTAGTGGCTACACCTTC.

CDR3 protein: CASSLEIGPMNTEAFF. In DNA form, the CDR3 reads TGCGCCAGCAGCTTGGAAATAGGACCGATGAACACTGAAGCTTTCTTT. The chain recombines TRBV5-1 with TRBJ1-1; D unclear. This CDR3 has 16 amino acids. Deletions cut 0 bases from V and 0 bases from J, with 12 bases between. The germline V gene has CDR1 SGHRS and CDR2 YFSETQ.

V is TRBV10-3 and J is TRBJ2-5; D is unclear. In germline, CDR1 is ENHRY, CDR2 SYGVKD. The CDR3 covers 13 residues. The V end was cut by 2 bases, the J end by 4 bases, with 8 bases between. The CDR3 is CAISEGSGETQYF. The CDR3 DNA follows: TGTGCCATCAGTGAGGGATCGGGAGAGACCCAGTACTTC.

The chain joins TRBV7-6 to TRBJ2-3; TRBD1 agrees at 11 bases. There are 16 residues in the CDR3. The germline CDR1 and CDR2 sequences are SGHVS and FNYEAQ. The V gene end was trimmed by 5 bases and the J gene end by 4 bases; junction bases not matched to a gene: 8. The CDR3 is CASSALPGQGADTQYF. The CDR3, as DNA: TGTGCCAGCAGCGCCCTGCCGGGACAGGGGGCAGATACGCAGTATTTT. Using reference TRBV7-6 and TRBJ2-3 for the parts outside the CDR3, the full variable domain is GAGVSQSPRYKVTKRGQDVALRCDPISGHVSLYWYRQALGQGPEFLTYFNYEAQQDKSGLPNDRFSAERPEGSISTLTIQRTEQRDSAMYRCASSALPGQGADTQYFGPGTRLTVL.

In its sample, this clonotype was seen a few times. The chain joins TRBV14 to TRBJ2-2; D gene unclear. V gave up 1 base and J gave up 7 bases, with 4 bases separating them. Germline values: CDR1 SGHDN, CDR2 FVKESK. The CDR3 sequence is 12 residues long. CDR3 DNA: TGTGCCAGCAGCCAAGTTTTCGGGGAGCTGTTTTTT. Its translation: CASSQVFGELFF.

The chain combines TRBV5-1 with TRBJ2-6; no firm D call. The V gene's germline CDR1 is SGHRS and CDR2 YFSETQ. The CDR3 sequence is 16 residues long. The germline V and J ends were trimmed by 1 base and 4 bases, with 12 bases remaining between them. As DNA, the CDR3 is TGCGCCAGCAGCTTGTTCCCCCGCGCGGGGGCCAACGTCCTGACTTTC. This codes for CASSLFPRAGANVLTF. Variable domain in full (rest from reference TRBV5-1 and TRBJ2-6): KAGVTQTPRYLIKTRGQQVTLSCSPISGHRSVSWYQQTPGQGLQFLFEYFSETQRNKGNFPGRFSGRQFSNSRSEMNVSTLELGDSALYLCASSLFPRAGANVLTFGAGSRLTVL.

This sequence joins TRBV19 and TRBJ2-1, with 8 bases fitting TRBD2. The CDR3 runs to 18 residues. The germline V gene encodes CDR1 LNHDA and CDR2 SQIVND (reference sequence). V dropped 2 bases and J dropped 1; count of bases not matched to a gene: 10. CDR3 DNA sequence: TGTGCCAGTAGTATATACCCGGGAGGGCCGGGGTCCTACAATGAGCAGTTCTTC. This sequence encodes CASSIYPGGPGSYNEQFF.

This clonotype was detected ten times or more. The V call is TRBV20-1, the J call TRBJ2-5; tentatively, D is TRBD2 (5 bases). The germline V and J ends were trimmed by 5 bases and 5 bases, with 12 bases remaining between them. Germline V gene lookup returns CDR1 DFQATT and CDR2 SNEGSKA (reference sequence). This CDR3 spans 12 amino acids. The CDR3 nucleotides are TGCAGTGCTCGCCGGACTGGGGAGACCCAGTACTTC. As protein: CSARRTGETQYF.

This clonotype showed up many times. The chain employs TRBV2 and TRBJ2-7, with a tentative D call TRBD1 (6 bases). From germline, CDR1 is SNHLY and CDR2 FYNNEI. This CDR3 region has 14 residues. Trimming stripped 10 bases from V and 4 bases from J, with 20 bases between. CDR3 sequence: CATQRAGVGYEQYF. The CDR3 DNA is TGTGCCACTCAAAGGGCAGGGGTCGGTTACGAGCAGTACTTC.

This chain joins TRBV5-4 and TRBJ2-7; D is uncertain. This CDR3 contains 14 residues. CDR1 and CDR2 (germline): SGHNT, YYREEE (reference sequence). V shed 1 base and J shed 3 bases, with 11 bases lying between them. The CDR3 DNA follows: TGTGCCAGCAGCTTGATAGGAGTCGACTACGAGCAGTACTTC. The encoded protein is CASSLIGVDYEQYF.